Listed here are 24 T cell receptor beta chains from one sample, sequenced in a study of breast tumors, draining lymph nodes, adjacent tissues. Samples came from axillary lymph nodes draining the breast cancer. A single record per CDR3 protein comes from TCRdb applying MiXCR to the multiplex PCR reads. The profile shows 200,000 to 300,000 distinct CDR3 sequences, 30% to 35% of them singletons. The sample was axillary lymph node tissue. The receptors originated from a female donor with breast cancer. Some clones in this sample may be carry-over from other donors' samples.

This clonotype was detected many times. The CDR3: CASSSKGYNEQFF. The CDR3 DNA reads TGTGCCAGCAGTTCGAAGGGTTACAATGAGCAGTTCTTC. The V gene is TRBV11-3, the J gene TRBJ2-1, with unresolved D. With 6 bases removed from V and 4 bases from J, the gap between germline ends came to 10 bases. The CDR3 is made up of 13 amino acids. The germline V gene encodes CDR1 SGHNT and CDR2 YENEEA.

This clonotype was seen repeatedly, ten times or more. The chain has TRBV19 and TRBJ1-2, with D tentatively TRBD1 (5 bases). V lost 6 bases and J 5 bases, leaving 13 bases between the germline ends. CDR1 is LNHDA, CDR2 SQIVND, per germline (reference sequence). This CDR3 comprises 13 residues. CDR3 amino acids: CASREGSVYGYTF. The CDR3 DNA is TGTGCCAGTAGAGAGGGGAGCGTTTATGGCTACACCTTC.

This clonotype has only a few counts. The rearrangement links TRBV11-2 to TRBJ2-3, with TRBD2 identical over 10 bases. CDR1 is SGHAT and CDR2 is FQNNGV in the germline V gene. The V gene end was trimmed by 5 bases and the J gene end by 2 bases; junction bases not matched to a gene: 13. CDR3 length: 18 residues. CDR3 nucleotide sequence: TGTGCCAGCAGCCCCGGAACCATAGCGGGAGGTCCCACAGATACGCAGTATTTT. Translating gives CASSPGTIAGGPTDTQYF. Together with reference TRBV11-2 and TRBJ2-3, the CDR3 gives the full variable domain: EAGVAQSPRYKIIEKRQSVAFWCNPISGHATLYWYQQILGQGPKLLIQFQNNGVVDDSQLPKDRFSAERLKGVDSTLKIQPAKLEDSAVYLCASSPGTIAGGPTDTQYFGPGTRLTVL.

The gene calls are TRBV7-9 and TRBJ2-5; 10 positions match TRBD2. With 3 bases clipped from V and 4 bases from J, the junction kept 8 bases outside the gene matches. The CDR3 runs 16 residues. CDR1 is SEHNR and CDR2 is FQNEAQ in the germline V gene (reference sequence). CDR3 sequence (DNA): TGTGCCAGCAGCTTGCCAGCGGGAGGGGGGGTAGAGACCCAGTACTTC. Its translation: CASSLPAGGGVETQYF.

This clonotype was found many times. The CDR3 DNA follows: TGTGCCAGCAGCTTTGACAGGGACGGGAATGAAAAACTGTTTTTT. This encodes CASSFDRDGNEKLFF. The rearrangement uses TRBV27 and TRBJ1-4; 7 bases are a match to TRBD1. Germline CDR1 reads MNHEY; CDR2 reads SMNVEV (reference sequence). The CDR3 is made up of 15 amino acids. Trimming cost V 6 bases and J 5 bases; bases outside gene matches: 9.

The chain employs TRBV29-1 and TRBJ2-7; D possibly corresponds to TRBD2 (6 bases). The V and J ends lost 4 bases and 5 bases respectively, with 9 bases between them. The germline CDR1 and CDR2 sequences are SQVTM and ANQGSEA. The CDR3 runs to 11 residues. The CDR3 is CSVAGGHEQYF. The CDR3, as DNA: TGCAGCGTTGCCGGAGGGCACGAGCAGTACTTC.

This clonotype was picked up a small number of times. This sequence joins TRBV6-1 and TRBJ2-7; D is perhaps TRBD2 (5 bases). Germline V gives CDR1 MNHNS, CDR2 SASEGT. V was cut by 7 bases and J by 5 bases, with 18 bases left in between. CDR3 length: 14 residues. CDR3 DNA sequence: TGTGCCAGCAAAAAGTACGGGGTGGTTGACGAGCAGTACTTC. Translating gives CASKKYGVVDEQYF.

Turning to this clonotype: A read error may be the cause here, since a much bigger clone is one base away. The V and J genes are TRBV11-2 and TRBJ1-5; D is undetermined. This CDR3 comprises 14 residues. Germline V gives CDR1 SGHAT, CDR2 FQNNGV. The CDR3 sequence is CASSLLNSTQPQHF. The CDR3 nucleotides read TGTGCCAGCAGCTTATTAAATAGCACTCAGCCCCAGCATTTT.

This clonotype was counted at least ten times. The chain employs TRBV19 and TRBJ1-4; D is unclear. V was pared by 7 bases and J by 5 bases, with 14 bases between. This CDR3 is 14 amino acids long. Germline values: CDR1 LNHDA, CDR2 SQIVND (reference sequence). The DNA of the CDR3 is TGTGCCAGTACTGACCCCGGTATCAATGAAAAACTGTTTTTT. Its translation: CASTDPGINEKLFF.

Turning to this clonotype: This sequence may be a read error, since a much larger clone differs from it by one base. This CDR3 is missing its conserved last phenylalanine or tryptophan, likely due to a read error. The CDR3 coding sequence is TGTGCCAGCAGTGAAGTCAGGGGCGGGTATCAGCCCCAGCATCTT. This sequence encodes CASSEVRGGYQPQHL. The chain is built from TRBV6-1 and TRBJ1-5, with TRBD1 as a possible D gene (6 bases). CDR1 is MNHNS, CDR2 SASEGT, per germline. V was clipped by 1 base and J by 5 bases, with 12 bases between them. The CDR3 runs 15 residues.

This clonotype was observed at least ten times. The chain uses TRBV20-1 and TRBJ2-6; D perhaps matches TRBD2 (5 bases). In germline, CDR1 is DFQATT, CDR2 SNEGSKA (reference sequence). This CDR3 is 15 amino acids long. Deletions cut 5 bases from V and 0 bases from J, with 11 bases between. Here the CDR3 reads CSAQDGVSGANVLTF. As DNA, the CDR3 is TGCAGTGCTCAGGACGGGGTCTCTGGGGCCAACGTCCTGACTTTC.

CDR3 sequence (DNA): TGTGCCAGCAGCCAAGATCTTTCGGGAGTCACGGGTACTGGCATTCAGTACTTC. This sequence encodes CASSQDLSGVTGTGIQYF. This rearrangement joins TRBV4-2 to TRBJ2-4; D possibly corresponds to TRBD2 (6 bases). V gave up 0 bases and J gave up 9 bases, with 24 bases separating them. Germline V lookup: CDR1 LGHNA, CDR2 YNFKEQ. The CDR3 is 18 residues long.

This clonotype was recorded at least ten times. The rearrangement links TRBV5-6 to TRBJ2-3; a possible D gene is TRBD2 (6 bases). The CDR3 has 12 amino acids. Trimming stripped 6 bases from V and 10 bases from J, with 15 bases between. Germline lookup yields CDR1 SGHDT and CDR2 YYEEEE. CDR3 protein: CASMRDWGAQYF. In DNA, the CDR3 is TGTGCCAGCATGAGGGACTGGGGAGCGCAGTATTTT. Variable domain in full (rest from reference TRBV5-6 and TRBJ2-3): DAGVTQSPTHLIKTRGQQVTLRCSPKSGHDTVSWYQQALGQGPQFIFQYYEEEERQRGNFPDRFSGHQFPNYSSELNVNALLLGDSALYLCASMRDWGAQYFGPGTRLTVL.

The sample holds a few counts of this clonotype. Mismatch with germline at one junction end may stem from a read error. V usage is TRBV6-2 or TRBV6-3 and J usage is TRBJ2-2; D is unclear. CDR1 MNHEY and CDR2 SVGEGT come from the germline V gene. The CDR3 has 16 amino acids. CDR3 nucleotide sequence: TGTGCCAGCAGTCACTCGAATGGGCAACCCAACGGGGAGCTGTTTTTT. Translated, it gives CASSHSNGQPNGELFF.

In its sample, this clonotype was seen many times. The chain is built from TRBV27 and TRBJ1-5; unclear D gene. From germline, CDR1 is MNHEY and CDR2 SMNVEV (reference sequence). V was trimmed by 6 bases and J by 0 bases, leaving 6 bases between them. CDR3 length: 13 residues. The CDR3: CASRPDSNQPQHF. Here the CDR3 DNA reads TGTGCCAGCAGACCCGATAGCAATCAGCCCCAGCATTTT.

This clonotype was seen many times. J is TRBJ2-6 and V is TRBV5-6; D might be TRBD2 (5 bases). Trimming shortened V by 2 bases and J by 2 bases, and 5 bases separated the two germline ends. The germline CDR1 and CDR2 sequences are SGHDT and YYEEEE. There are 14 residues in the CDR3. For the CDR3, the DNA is TGTGCCAGCAGCTTCGGGGCTGGGGCCAACGTCCTGACTTTC. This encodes CASSFGAGANVLTF.

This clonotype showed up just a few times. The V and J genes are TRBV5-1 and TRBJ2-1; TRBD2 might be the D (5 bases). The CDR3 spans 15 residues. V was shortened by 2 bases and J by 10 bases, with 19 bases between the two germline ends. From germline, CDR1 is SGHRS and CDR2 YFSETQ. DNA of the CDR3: TGCGCCAGCAGCTTAACGGACGGACCGGGAAGGGAGCAGTTCTTC. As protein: CASSLTDGPGREQFF.

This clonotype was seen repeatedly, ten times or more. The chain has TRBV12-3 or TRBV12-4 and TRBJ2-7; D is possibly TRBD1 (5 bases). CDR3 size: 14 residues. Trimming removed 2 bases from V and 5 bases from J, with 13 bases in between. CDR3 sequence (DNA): TGTGCCAGCAGTTTAAGTGCAGGGTCCAACGAGCAGTACTTC. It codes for CASSLSAGSNEQYF.

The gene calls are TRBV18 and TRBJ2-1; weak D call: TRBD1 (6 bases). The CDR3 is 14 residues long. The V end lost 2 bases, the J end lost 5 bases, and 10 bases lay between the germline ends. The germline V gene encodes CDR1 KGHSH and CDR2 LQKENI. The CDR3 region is CASSPTDSNNEQFF. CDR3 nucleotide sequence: TGTGCCAGCTCACCAACGGACAGTAACAATGAGCAGTTCTTC.

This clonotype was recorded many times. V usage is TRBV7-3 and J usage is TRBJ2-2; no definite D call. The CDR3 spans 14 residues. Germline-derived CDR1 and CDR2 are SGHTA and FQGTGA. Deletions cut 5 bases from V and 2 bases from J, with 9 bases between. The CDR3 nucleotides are TGTGCCAGCAGCAGACAAATAAACACCGGGGAGCTGTTTTTT. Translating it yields CASSRQINTGELFF.

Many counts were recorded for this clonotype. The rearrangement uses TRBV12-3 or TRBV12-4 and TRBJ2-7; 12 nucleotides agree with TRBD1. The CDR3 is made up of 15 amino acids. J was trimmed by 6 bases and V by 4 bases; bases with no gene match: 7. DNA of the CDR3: TGTGCCAGCAGTTCCCCCCGGGACAGGGGGCTCGAGCAGTACTTC. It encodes CASSSPRDRGLEQYF.

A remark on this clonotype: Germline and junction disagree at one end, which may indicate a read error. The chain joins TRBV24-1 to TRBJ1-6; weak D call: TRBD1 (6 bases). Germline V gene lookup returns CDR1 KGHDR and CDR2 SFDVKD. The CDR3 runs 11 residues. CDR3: CDGGTDSPLHF. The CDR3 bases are TGCGACGGGGGCACGGATTCACCCCTCCACTTT.

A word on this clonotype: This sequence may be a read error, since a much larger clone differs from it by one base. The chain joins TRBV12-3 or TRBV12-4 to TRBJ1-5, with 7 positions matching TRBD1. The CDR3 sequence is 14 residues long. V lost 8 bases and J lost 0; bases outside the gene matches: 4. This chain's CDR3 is CASGRTGSNQPQHF. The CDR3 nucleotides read TGTGCCAGCGGGAGGACAGGTAGCAATCAGCCCCAGCATTTT.

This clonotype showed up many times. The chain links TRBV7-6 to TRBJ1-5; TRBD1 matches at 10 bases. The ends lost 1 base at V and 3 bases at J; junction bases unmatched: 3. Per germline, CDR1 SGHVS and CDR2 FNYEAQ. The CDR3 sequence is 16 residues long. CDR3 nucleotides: TGTGCCAGCAGCTTAGGGACAGGGGGAGTCAATCAGCCCCAGCATTTT. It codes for CASSLGTGGVNQPQHF. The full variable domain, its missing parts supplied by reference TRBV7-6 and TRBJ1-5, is GAGVSQSPRYKVTKRGQDVALRCDPISGHVSLYWYRQALGQGPEFLTYFNYEAQQDKSGLPNDRFSAERPEGSISTLTIQRTEQRDSAMYRCASSLGTGGVNQPQHFGDGTRLSIL.